Listed below are T cell receptor beta chains from one sample, sequenced in a study of blood T cells in healthy people across ages. TCRdb re-derived calls from the 5' RACE reads in MiXCR, one entry per CDR3 protein. The sample consists of over a million distinct CDR3 sequences, less than 25% of them appearing once. This sample was also put to use in a study of T cells of mothers and their children.

The sequencing input was blood. These receptors were taken from a girl under 10 years old in good health. The CDR3 runs from the conserved cysteine through the conserved F or W. The D gene is left open where the match is weak. Not all rows give a size; the values are once, few, many and, for expanded clones, a class.

CDR3nt: TGTGCCAGCAGTTTACCCCAGGGAACTTACTACGAGCAGTACTTC
CDR3aa: CASSLPQGTYYEQYF
v_gene: TRBV28
j_gene: TRBJ2-7
d_gene: .
abundance: .

CDR3nt: TGTGCCAGCAGTCCCAGACTAGCGGGAGGCCTCTCCTACGAGCAGTACTTC
CDR3aa: CASSPRLAGGLSYEQYF
v_gene: TRBV12-3/TRBV12-4
j_gene: TRBJ2-7
d_gene: TRBD2
abundance: .

CDR3nt: TGTGCCAGCAGCTTAACAGGGTCCGAGGCCCAGTACTTC
CDR3aa: CASSLTGSEAQYF
v_gene: TRBV11-2
j_gene: TRBJ2-5
d_gene: .
abundance: .

CDR3nt: TGTGCCAGCAGAGTGGAGAGCTCCTATAATTCACCCCTCCACTTT
CDR3aa: CASRVESSYNSPLHF
v_gene: TRBV6-1
j_gene: TRBJ1-6
d_gene: .
abundance: .

CDR3nt: TGTGCCAGCAGCTTAGTGTACACCAGCGAGCAGTACTTC
CDR3aa: CASSLVYTSEQYF
v_gene: TRBV7-9
j_gene: TRBJ2-7
d_gene: .
abundance: few

CDR3nt: TGCAGTGCTAGGGGGCCGGGACAGGAGGGAGAAAAACTGTTTTTT
CDR3aa: CSARGPGQEGEKLFF
v_gene: TRBV20-1
j_gene: TRBJ1-4
d_gene: TRBD1
abundance: few

CDR3nt: TGTGCCAGCAGTGAACCAGGGGTTACAGATACGCAGTATTTT
CDR3aa: CASSEPGVTDTQYF
v_gene: TRBV2
j_gene: TRBJ2-3
d_gene: .
abundance: few

CDR3nt: TGCGCCAGCAGCCTTCGGGGGAAACCTAGCACAGATACGCAGTATTTT
CDR3aa: CASSLRGKPSTDTQYF
v_gene: TRBV4-1
j_gene: TRBJ2-3
d_gene: .
abundance: .

CDR3nt: TGTGCCAGCAGCTTAGGGCAGCAGGGGTGGGAGCAGTTCTTC
CDR3aa: CASSLGQQGWEQFF
v_gene: TRBV11-2
j_gene: TRBJ2-1
d_gene: .
abundance: .

CDR3nt: TGTGCCAGCAGCTTAGGCAATGTGGATTCACCCCTCCACTTT
CDR3aa: CASSLGNVDSPLHF
v_gene: TRBV7-9
j_gene: TRBJ1-6
d_gene: .
abundance: few

CDR3nt: TGTGCCAGCAGTGCACAAGCAGAAGAGACCCAGTACTTC
CDR3aa: CASSAQAEETQYF
v_gene: TRBV6-2/TRBV6-3
j_gene: TRBJ2-5
d_gene: .
abundance: few

CDR3nt: TGTGCCAGCAGTTTAGGGGGGATCAGCACAGATACGCAGTATTTT
CDR3aa: CASSLGGISTDTQYF
v_gene: TRBV12-3/TRBV12-4
j_gene: TRBJ2-3
d_gene: .
abundance: few

CDR3nt: TGCGCCAGCAGCCTGGGACAGCCGAACACTGAAGCTTTCTTT
CDR3aa: CASSLGQPNTEAFF
v_gene: TRBV4-1
j_gene: TRBJ1-1
d_gene: TRBD1
abundance: many

CDR3nt: TGCAGTGCTAGTCGGTTCTACGAGCAGTACTTC
CDR3aa: CSASRFYEQYF
v_gene: TRBV20-1
j_gene: TRBJ2-7
d_gene: .
abundance: .

CDR3nt: TGCAGCGTTCCTTCTCAGGGGGCATGGTTAGAGACCCAGTACTTC
CDR3aa: CSVPSQGAWLETQYF
v_gene: TRBV29-1
j_gene: TRBJ2-5
d_gene: TRBD1
abundance: .

CDR3nt: TGTGCCAGCAGCTTAATGTTAACCGGGGAGCTGTTTTTT
CDR3aa: CASSLMLTGELFF
v_gene: TRBV7-8
j_gene: TRBJ2-2
d_gene: .
abundance: few

CDR3nt: TGTGCCAGCTGCTTGTCCACAGATACGCAGTATTTT
CDR3aa: CASCLSTDTQYF
v_gene: TRBV11-2
j_gene: TRBJ2-3
d_gene: .
abundance: .

CDR3nt: TGCAGTGCTAGTGGGTCTAGCGGTAGTGAAGATACGCAGTATTTT
CDR3aa: CSASGSSGSEDTQYF
v_gene: TRBV20-1
j_gene: TRBJ2-3
d_gene: TRBD2
abundance: .

CDR3nt: TGCGGTGCTAGAGTCGATAACAATCAGCCCCAGCATTTT
CDR3aa: CGARVDNNQPQHF
v_gene: TRBV20-1
j_gene: TRBJ1-5
d_gene: .
abundance: few

CDR3nt: TGTGCCAGCAGTCAAGGACAGGCCAACTATGGCTACACCTTC
CDR3aa: CASSQGQANYGYTF
v_gene: TRBV7-9
j_gene: TRBJ1-2
d_gene: TRBD1
abundance: .

CDR3nt: TGTGCCAGCAGACAAGGTCGGGTAGGGGAAAAACTGTTTTTT
CDR3aa: CASRQGRVGEKLFF
v_gene: TRBV7-9
j_gene: TRBJ1-4
d_gene: .
abundance: few

CDR3nt: TGTGCCAGCAGTTACTCACGGCAGAACCAAGAGACCCAGTACTTC
CDR3aa: CASSYSRQNQETQYF
v_gene: TRBV6-5
j_gene: TRBJ2-5
d_gene: .
abundance: .

CDR3nt: TGTGCCAGCAACGTGACCGGGCCCAGAGGTTCACCCCTCCACTTT
CDR3aa: CASNVTGPRGSPLHF
v_gene: TRBV11-1
j_gene: TRBJ1-6
d_gene: .
abundance: .

CDR3nt: TGTGCCAGCAGGGGGGCTAGCGCGGAAACCTACAATGAGCAGTTCTTC
CDR3aa: CASRGASAETYNEQFF
v_gene: TRBV28
j_gene: TRBJ2-1
d_gene: .
abundance: few

CDR3nt: TGTGCCACCAGTGATCCGGGACAGAACACCGGGGAGCTGTTTTTT
CDR3aa: CATSDPGQNTGELFF
v_gene: TRBV24-1
j_gene: TRBJ2-2
d_gene: .
abundance: .

CDR3nt: TGTGCCAGCAGCTTAGCGTTGGTTCAGGGGGAGGCTAACACTGAAGCTTTCTTT
CDR3aa: CASSLALVQGEANTEAFF
v_gene: TRBV7-9
j_gene: TRBJ1-1
d_gene: TRBD1
abundance: .

CDR3nt: TGTGCCAGCAGTATCGGACGGCCTAGCTCTGGAAACACCATATATTTT
CDR3aa: CASSIGRPSSGNTIYF
v_gene: TRBV12-3/TRBV12-4
j_gene: TRBJ1-3
d_gene: .
abundance: .

CDR3nt: TGTGCCAGCAGCTTTAGACTAGCTCTGAATGGTGAGGAGTTCTTC
CDR3aa: CASSFRLALNGEEFF
v_gene: TRBV11-2
j_gene: TRBJ2-1
d_gene: TRBD2
abundance: .

CDR3nt: TGTGCCAGCAGCTTTTTAGAGACATCAGATACGCAGTATTTT
CDR3aa: CASSFLETSDTQYF
v_gene: TRBV7-2
j_gene: TRBJ2-3
d_gene: .
abundance: few

CDR3nt: TGTGCCAGCAGCCCATGGGAAAGCTCCTACAATGAGCAGTTCTTC
CDR3aa: CASSPWESSYNEQFF
v_gene: TRBV9
j_gene: TRBJ2-1
d_gene: .
abundance: .

CDR3nt: TGTGCCAGCAGCCAAGTTAGAGTTGGGGAGGGACGGGATGAGCAGTTCTTC
CDR3aa: CASSQVRVGEGRDEQFF
v_gene: TRBV3-1
j_gene: TRBJ2-1
d_gene: TRBD2
abundance: .

CDR3nt: TGTGCCAGCAGCTTAGAAGGAGAAGAGGAGACCCAGTACTTC
CDR3aa: CASSLEGEEETQYF
v_gene: TRBV7-6
j_gene: TRBJ2-5
d_gene: .
abundance: .

CDR3nt: TGCAGTGCTAGAGATTGGGCAAACACAGATACGCAGTATTTT
CDR3aa: CSARDWANTDTQYF
v_gene: TRBV20-1
j_gene: TRBJ2-3
d_gene: .
abundance: .

CDR3nt: TGTGCCAGCAGTCACCAGGGGAACCTACAGGTTCTCGACACTGAAGCTTTCTTT
CDR3aa: CASSHQGNLQVLDTEAFF
v_gene: TRBV6-5
j_gene: TRBJ1-1
d_gene: .
abundance: .

CDR3nt: TGTGCCAGCAGCTCAGCGGGGGGGATGTCTTCGACGCAGTATTTT
CDR3aa: CASSSAGGMSSTQYF
v_gene: TRBV7-3
j_gene: TRBJ2-3
d_gene: TRBD2
abundance: .

CDR3nt: TGTGCCAGCAGCCCGAGGGAGGAGGCCCACGAGCAGTACTTC
CDR3aa: CASSPREEAHEQYF
v_gene: TRBV7-6
j_gene: TRBJ2-7
d_gene: .
abundance: few

CDR3nt: TGTGCCAGCAGCCCCGATTTTGGCTACACCTTC
CDR3aa: CASSPDFGYTF
v_gene: TRBV7-9
j_gene: TRBJ1-2
d_gene: .
abundance: .

CDR3nt: TGTGCCGTATCACAAGGGGGAGGGGACACTGAAGCTTTCTTT
CDR3aa: CAVSQGGGDTEAFF
v_gene: TRBV10-3
j_gene: TRBJ1-1
d_gene: .
abundance: .

CDR3nt: TGTGCCAGCAGTCTTACCGGGACTAGCCCTTTGTGGCAGTTCTTC
CDR3aa: CASSLTGTSPLWQFF
v_gene: TRBV28
j_gene: TRBJ2-1
d_gene: TRBD2
abundance: .

CDR3nt: TGCAGTGCTAGACCACCTCACAGGGGGGTGAATGACAATGAGCAGTTCTTC
CDR3aa: CSARPPHRGVNDNEQFF
v_gene: TRBV20-1
j_gene: TRBJ2-1
d_gene: TRBD1
abundance: few

CDR3nt: TGCAGTGCTAGAGACGCGACTAGCGGGAGTCTCCAAGAGACCCAGTACTTC
CDR3aa: CSARDATSGSLQETQYF
v_gene: TRBV20-1
j_gene: TRBJ2-5
d_gene: TRBD2
abundance: .

CDR3nt: TGTGCCAGCAGTTACGGGGGTGAGCAGTTCTTC
CDR3aa: CASSYGGEQFF
v_gene: TRBV6-2/TRBV6-3
j_gene: TRBJ2-1
d_gene: .
abundance: many

CDR3nt: TGTGCCAGCAGTTTTGGTGGGACAGAAAACATTCAGTACTTC
CDR3aa: CASSFGGTENIQYF
v_gene: TRBV28
j_gene: TRBJ2-4
d_gene: TRBD1
abundance: few

CDR3nt: TGTGCCAGCAGCCAAGATACAGTGAACACTGAAGCTTTCTTT
CDR3aa: CASSQDTVNTEAFF
v_gene: TRBV3-1
j_gene: TRBJ1-1
d_gene: .
abundance: .

CDR3nt: TGTGCCAGCAGCGTAGGGACTAGCGGGGGGTCCTACGAGCAGTACTTC
CDR3aa: CASSVGTSGGSYEQYF
v_gene: TRBV9
j_gene: TRBJ2-7
d_gene: TRBD2
abundance: .

CDR3nt: TGTGCCACCAGCAGAGATAAAGGGGGGGAGACCCAGTACTTC
CDR3aa: CATSRDKGGETQYF
v_gene: TRBV15
j_gene: TRBJ2-5
d_gene: .
abundance: .

CDR3nt: TGTGCCAGCAGCCAAGATGGGACAGTAAAAAACATTCAGTACTTC
CDR3aa: CASSQDGTVKNIQYF
v_gene: TRBV3-1
j_gene: TRBJ2-4
d_gene: TRBD1
abundance: few

CDR3nt: TGCAGCGTTGAAGATCTCGGGGAAGGGGGGACCCAGTACTTC
CDR3aa: CSVEDLGEGGTQYF
v_gene: TRBV29-1
j_gene: TRBJ2-5
d_gene: .
abundance: few

CDR3nt: TGTGCCAGCAGCTTAAGTCGGGTAGCGGGAGGGTATAGAGAAGAGACCCAGTACTTC
CDR3aa: CASSLSRVAGGYREETQYF
v_gene: TRBV7-3
j_gene: TRBJ2-5
d_gene: TRBD2
abundance: .